This T cell receptor (beta chain) was sequenced in a study of Graves' ophthalmopathy and Graves' hyperthyroidism. Points from the study as a whole: It was with roughly 71% sensitivity and almost 75% specificity that the model predicted ophthalmopathy progression.

Where ophthalmopathy was present, donors had moderate-to-severe activity, CAS ≥3, NOSPECS ≥4 and duration under 3 months. Pregnancy or lactation, uncontrolled infections and other autoimmune diseases were grounds for excluding patients. Diagnostic conclusions were grounded in clinical symptoms, serum thyroxine, TRAb, thyroid ultrasound and orbital computed tomography. Turning to this clonotype: Its antigen is currently unknown.

The authors amplified TCR beta CDR3 regions from RNA transcripts. RT-PCR with HTBI primers came first, then second-round multiplex PCR. TCRdb recomputed calls from the multiplex PCR reads with MiXCR, one row per CDR3 protein. The table includes about 40,000 distinct CDR3 sequences, around 50% detected once. This CDR3 spans 16 amino acids. The V gene end was trimmed by 1 base and the J gene end by 5 bases; junction bases not matched to a gene: 4. Germline CDR1 is LGHNA and CDR2 is YNFKEQ. Sequencing was performed on peripheral blood. The chain has TRBV4-2 and TRBJ2-4; TRBD2 agrees at 11 bases. The origin of this receptor is an adult man with Graves' ophthalmopathy. Here the CDR3 DNA reads TGTGCCAGCAGCCAAGCTTCGGGACTAGCGGAAAACATTCAGTACTTC. It translates to CASSQASGLAENIQYF.